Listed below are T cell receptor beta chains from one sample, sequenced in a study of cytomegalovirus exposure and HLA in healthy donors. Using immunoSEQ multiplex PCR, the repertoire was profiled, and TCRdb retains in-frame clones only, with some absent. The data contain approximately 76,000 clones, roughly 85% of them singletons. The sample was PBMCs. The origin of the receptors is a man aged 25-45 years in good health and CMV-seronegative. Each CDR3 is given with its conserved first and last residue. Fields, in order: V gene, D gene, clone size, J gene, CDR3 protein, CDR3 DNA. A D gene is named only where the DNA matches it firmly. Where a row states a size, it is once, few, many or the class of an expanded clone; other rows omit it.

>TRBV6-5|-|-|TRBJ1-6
CASSYGAAREESPLHF
TGTGCCAGCAGTTACGGGGCAGCAAGGGAGGAATCACCCCTCCACTTT
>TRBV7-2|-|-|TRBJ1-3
CASSPMGVAPGGNTIYF
TGTGCCAGCAGCCCGATGGGAGTGGCCCCGGGGGGAAACACCATATATTTT
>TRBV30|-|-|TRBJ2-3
CAWSVGGTDTQYF
TGTGCCTGGAGTGTAGGGGGCACAGATACGCAGTATTTT
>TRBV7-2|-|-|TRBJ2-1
CASSSQGYEQFF
TGTGCCAGCAGCTCCCAGGGGTATGAGCAGTTCTTC
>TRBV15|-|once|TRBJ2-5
CATSRDRGGAAETQYF
TGTGCCACCAGCAGAGATCGAGGAGGGGCGGCAGAGACCCAGTACTTC
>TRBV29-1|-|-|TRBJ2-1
CSVEGLATSSYNEQFF
TGCAGCGTTGAAGGGCTAGCCACTTCAAGTTACAATGAGCAGTTCTTC
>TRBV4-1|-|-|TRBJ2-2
CASSQVVRNTGELFF
TGCGCCAGCAGCCAAGTCGTCAGGAACACCGGGGAGCTGTTTTTT
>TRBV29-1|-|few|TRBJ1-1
CSVEDPDTEAFF
TGCAGCGTTGAAGATCCGGACACTGAAGCTTTCTTT
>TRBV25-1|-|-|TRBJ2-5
CASSLQGGRETQYF
TGTGCCAGCAGCTTACAGGGTGGGAGAGAGACCCAGTACTTC
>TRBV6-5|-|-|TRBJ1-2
CASSPQGYGYTF
TGTGCCAGCAGCCCACAGGGCTATGGCTACACCTTC
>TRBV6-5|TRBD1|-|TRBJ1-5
CASSPGTGINQPQHF
TGTGCCAGCAGTCCCGGGACAGGAATAAATCAGCCCCAGCATTTT
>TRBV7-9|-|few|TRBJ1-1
CASSSTQNTEAFF
TGTGCCAGCAGCTCGACACAAAACACTGAAGCTTTCTTT
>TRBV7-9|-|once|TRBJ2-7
CASSGKELHEQYF
TGTGCCAGTTCAGGGAAGGAGCTGCACGAGCAGTACTTC
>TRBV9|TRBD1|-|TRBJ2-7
CASSVQGDDEQYF
TGTGCCAGCAGCGTCCAGGGGGACGACGAGCAGTACTTC
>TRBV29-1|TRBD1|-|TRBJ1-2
CSVPWGQGYGYPF
TGCAGCGTACCCTGGGGACAGGGTTACGGCTACCCCTTC
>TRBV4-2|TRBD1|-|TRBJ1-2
CASSRRQGVDGYTF
TGTGCCAGCAGCCGCAGACAGGGGGTCGACGGCTACACCTTC
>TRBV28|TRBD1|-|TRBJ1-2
CASRAGGQQSYTF
TGTGCCAGCAGGGCAGGGGGCCAACAGAGCTACACCTTC
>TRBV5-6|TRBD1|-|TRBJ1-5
CASSRSGTGNQPQHF
TGTGCCAGCAGCCGATCCGGGACAGGCAATCAGCCCCAGCATTTT
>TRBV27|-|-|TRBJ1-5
CASSRGGSPNQPQHF
TGTGCCAGCAGTCGAGGCGGAAGCCCAAATCAGCCCCAGCATTTT
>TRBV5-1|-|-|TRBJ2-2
CASSLVSVNTGELFF
TGCGCCAGCAGCTTGGTGTCAGTAAACACCGGGGAGCTGTTTTTT
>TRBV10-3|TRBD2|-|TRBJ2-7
CAIRQAGGYEQYF
TGTGCCATCAGACAAGCGGGGGGCTACGAGCAGTACTTC
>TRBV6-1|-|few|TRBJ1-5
CASSERGYSNQPQHF
TGTGCCAGCAGTGAAAGAGGTTATAGCAATCAGCCCCAGCATTTT
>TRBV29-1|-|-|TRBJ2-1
CSVGTAEQFF
TGCAGCGTTGGGACAGCTGAGCAGTTCTTC
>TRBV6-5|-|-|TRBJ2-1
CASSRTRANNEQFF
TGTGCCAGCAGTAGGACAAGGGCCAACAATGAGCAGTTCTTC
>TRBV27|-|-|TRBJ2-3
CASSLKVRPTDTQYF
TGTGCCAGCAGTTTAAAGGTCAGGCCGACAGATACGCAGTATTTT
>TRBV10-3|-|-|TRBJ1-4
CAISAGTNEKLFF
TGTGCCATCAGTGCGGGGACTAATGAAAAACTGTTTTTT
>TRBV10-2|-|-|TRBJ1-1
CASRTGENTEAFF
TGCGCCAGCAGGACAGGAGAGAACACTGAAGCTTTCTTT
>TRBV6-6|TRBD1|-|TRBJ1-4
CASRGDRTGEKLFF
TGTGCCAGCAGAGGGGACAGGACGGGTGAAAAACTGTTTTTT
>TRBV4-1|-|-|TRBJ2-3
CARSPERPERGDTQYF
TGCGCCCGCAGCCCGGAAAGACCGGAGCGCGGAGATACGCAGTATTTT
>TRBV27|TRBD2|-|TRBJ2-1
CASSLLASGYTNEQFF
TGTGCCAGCAGTTTATTGGCTAGCGGTTATACAAATGAGCAGTTCTTC
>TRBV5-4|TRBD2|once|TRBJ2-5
CASSLPGRSETQYF
TGTGCCAGCAGCTTGCCCGGGAGGTCGGAGACCCAGTACTTC
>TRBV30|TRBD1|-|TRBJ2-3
CAWGQGLTDTQYF
TGTGCCTGGGGACAGGGGCTCACGGATACGCAGTATTTT
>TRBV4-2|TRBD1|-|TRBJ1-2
CASSQDRGAGYTF
TGTGCCAGCAGCCAGGACAGGGGAGCTGGCTACACCTTC
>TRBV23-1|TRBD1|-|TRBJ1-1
CASSQLDRDRQAFF
TGCGCCAGCAGTCAACTGGACAGGGATCGTCAAGCTTTCTTT
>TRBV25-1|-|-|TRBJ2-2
CASSALVALGTGELFF
TGTGCCAGCAGTGCCCTAGTTGCTCTCGGCACCGGGGAGCTGTTTTTT
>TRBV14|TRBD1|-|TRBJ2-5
CASSQIKEAGNRGLETQYF
TGTGCCAGCAGCCAGATAAAGGAAGCCGGAAACAGGGGGCTGGAGACCCAGTACTTC
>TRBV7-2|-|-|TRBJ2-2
CASRDRVRNTGELFF
TGTGCCAGCAGAGATCGGGTCCGGAACACCGGGGAGCTGTTTTTT
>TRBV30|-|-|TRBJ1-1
CAWSKRVDTEAFF
TGTGCCTGGAGTAAACGGGTTGACACTGAAGCTTTCTTT
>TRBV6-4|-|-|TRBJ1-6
CASSETGNSPLHF
TGTGCCAGCAGTGAAACAGGCAATTCACCCCTCCACTTT
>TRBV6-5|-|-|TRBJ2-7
CASSRGDRSYEQYF
TGTGCCAGCAGCAGGGGGGACAGATCCTACGAGCAGTACTTC
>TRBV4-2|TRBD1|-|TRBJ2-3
CASSQEGPGTGALGDTQYF
TGTGCCAGCAGCCAAGAGGGCCCCGGGACAGGGGCATTGGGAGATACGCAGTATTTT
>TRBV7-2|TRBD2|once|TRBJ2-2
CASSRGRETGELFF
TGTGCCAGCAGTCGGGGGAGGGAAACCGGGGAGCTGTTTTTT